The 2 T cell receptor beta chains listed next were all sequenced from one sample in a study of human T cells and chemical hapten exposure. TCRdb re-derived calls from the RACE reads in MiXCR, one entry per CDR3 protein. The sample carries about 51,000 distinct CDR3 sequences, about 9.4% recorded once. Indicated time point: pre-sensitization, week 0. The treatment: therapeutic diphenylcyclopropenone sensitization with weekly scalp DPC. Sequences were derived from whole blood, sampled in connection with sensitization to the hapten diphenylcyclopropenone (DPC). The receptors here all came from a middle-aged woman with alopecia areata. Some clones in this sample may be carry-over from other donors' samples.

This chain connects TRBV30 to TRBJ1-1; weak D call: TRBD1 (6 bases). Germline CDR1 reads GTSNPN; CDR2 reads SVGIG (reference sequence). There are 14 residues in the CDR3. V lost 5 bases and J lost 4, with 17 bases in between. Here the CDR3 DNA reads TGTGCCTGGGTCCTACAGGGTTCACGCACTGAAGCTTTCTTT. It specifies CAWVLQGSRTEAFF.

This clonotype has only a few counts. This chain joins TRBV29-1 and TRBJ2-3; D possibly corresponds to TRBD1 (5 bases). The CDR3 is 12 amino acids. Between the trimmed V and J ends, which lost 3 bases and 3 bases, there was a span of 7 bases. CDR1 is SQVTM and CDR2 is ANQGSEA in the germline V gene. The DNA of the CDR3 is TGCAGCGTTGAGCCAGGGACAGATACGCAGTATTTT. Translation: CSVEPGTDTQYF.